This T cell receptor beta chain emerged from a study of human T cells and chemical hapten exposure. Study details: Mainly, slight library volume differences in the pool made TCR yields vary.

Blood, whole and unfractionated, served as the source for total RNA extraction. Findings and limits, study-wide: Sensitizing to DPC left TCRs with a frequency above 1 in 1000 unaltered.

Unique molecular identifiers were linked by the library to individual cDNA molecules. Via MiXCR, TCRdb re-called the 5' RACE reads, giving one row per CDR3 protein. The sample includes 80,000 or so distinct CDR3 sequences, roughly 15% of them seen just once. This clonotype was observed a few times. Its target is not known. The CDR3 totals 13 residues. The germline CDR1 and CDR2 sequences are LGHDT and YNNKEL (reference sequence). The V end lost 2 bases, the J end lost 5 bases, and 9 bases lay between the germline ends. The chain combines TRBV3-1 with TRBJ2-5; D is unresolved. This TCR was recovered from a female donor in good health. The CDR3 region is CASSQLIGETQYF. The DNA for the CDR3 is TGTGCCAGCAGCCAACTCATAGGGGAGACCCAGTACTTC.